A selection of T cell receptor beta chains follows, all from one sample in a study of CD8 T cells in Susac syndrome. MiXCR was run by TCRdb on the immunoSEQ multiplex PCR reads, yielding one entry per CDR3 protein. Of under 200,000 distinct CDR3 sequences listed, 85% to 95% are singletons. The sample consisted of CD8+ T cells from PBMCs. Receptors were obtained from a human donor with multiple sclerosis. CDR3s include the opening cysteine and the closing phenylalanine or tryptophan. Fields, in order: V gene, clone size, D gene, J gene, CDR3 protein, CDR3 DNA. A D gene is named only where the DNA matches it firmly. The size of a clone is reported for some rows only, either as once, few or many, or as a class for expanded clones.

V: TRBV28; size: -; D: -; J: TRBJ2-7; CDR3: CASSSRIRSLSYEQYF; DNA: TGTGCCAGCAGTTCCCGGATCCGAAGCCTGTCCTACGAGCAGTACTTC
V: TRBV9; size: -; D: TRBD1; J: TRBJ2-1; CDR3: CASSGGTGNEQFF; DNA: TGTGCCAGCAGCGGTGGGACAGGGAATGAGCAGTTCTTC
V: TRBV19; size: once; D: TRBD1; J: TRBJ2-5; CDR3: CASSIGTGFSQETQYF; DNA: TGTGCCAGTAGTATAGGGACAGGTTTCTCACAAGAGACCCAGTACTTC
V: TRBV7-8; size: -; D: -; J: TRBJ2-3; CDR3: CASVAGVDTQYF; DNA: TGTGCCAGCGTGGCTGGGGTAGATACGCAGTATTTT
V: TRBV4-1; size: -; D: TRBD2; J: TRBJ2-3; CDR3: CASSQVAGGSSTDTQYF; DNA: TGCGCCAGCAGCCAAGTAGCGGGAGGGAGTAGCACAGATACGCAGTATTTT
V: TRBV20-1; size: -; D: -; J: TRBJ2-2; CDR3: CSARQGAAGELFF; DNA: TGCAGTGCTAGGCAGGGCGCGGCCGGGGAGCTGTTTTTT
V: TRBV29-1; size: -; D: TRBD1; J: TRBJ1-2; CDR3: CSVAGTGFNYGYTF; DNA: TGCAGCGTGGCCGGGACAGGGTTCAACTATGGCTACACCTTC
V: TRBV7-8; size: -; D: TRBD2; J: TRBJ2-1; CDR3: CASSPGLAGVSAGSYNEQFF; DNA: TGTGCCAGCAGCCCCGGACTAGCGGGAGTTTCGGCGGGATCCTACAATGAGCAGTTCTTC
V: TRBV13; size: -; D: TRBD1; J: TRBJ2-1; CDR3: CASSLDQGAYNEQFF; DNA: TGTGCCAGCAGCTTAGACCAGGGGGCCTACAATGAGCAGTTCTTC
V: TRBV5-1; size: -; D: -; J: TRBJ1-2; CDR3: CASSHSGFNYGYTF; DNA: TGCGCCAGCAGTCACTCCGGGTTCAACTATGGCTACACCTTC
V: TRBV12-3/TRBV12-4; size: -; D: TRBD2; J: TRBJ2-7; CDR3: CASSRTSGGNYEQYF; DNA: TGTGCCAGCAGTCGTACTAGCGGGGGGAACTACGAGCAGTACTTC
V: TRBV5-1; size: -; D: TRBD1; J: TRBJ1-5; CDR3: CASGPGQGALGNQPQHF; DNA: TGCGCCAGCGGGCCGGGACAGGGCGCGCTTGGCAATCAGCCCCAGCATTTT
V: TRBV9; size: -; D: -; J: TRBJ2-2; CDR3: CASAEYNTGELFF; DNA: TGTGCCAGCGCCGAATATAACACCGGGGAGCTGTTTTTT
V: TRBV5-1; size: -; D: -; J: TRBJ2-7; CDR3: CASSLGQGPHEQYF; DNA: TGCGCCAGCAGCTTGGGGCAGGGGCCCCACGAGCAGTACTTC
V: TRBV2; size: -; D: TRBD2; J: TRBJ2-5; CDR3: CASSVTLREGTETQYF; DNA: TGTGCCAGCAGTGTCACTTTAAGGGAGGGAACGGAGACCCAGTACTTC
V: TRBV24-1; size: -; D: TRBD1; J: TRBJ2-1; CDR3: CATSGTGEGNEQFF; DNA: TGTGCCACCTCCGGGACAGGGGAGGGGAATGAGCAGTTCTTC
V: TRBV20-1; size: -; D: TRBD2; J: TRBJ2-7; CDR3: CSAIEAGISYEQYF; DNA: TGCAGTGCCATAGAAGCGGGGATCTCCTACGAGCAGTACTTC
V: TRBV19; size: -; D: -; J: TRBJ1-2; CDR3: CASSTTGFDGYTF; DNA: TGTGCCAGTAGTACAACAGGATTCGATGGCTACACCTTC
V: TRBV3-1; size: -; D: -; J: TRBJ1-1; CDR3: CASSQDRGASEAFF; DNA: TGTGCCAGCAGCCAAGATCGGGGGGCCTCTGAAGCTTTCTTT
V: TRBV4-2; size: -; D: TRBD1; J: TRBJ1-5; CDR3: CASSPEQGYSNQPQHF; DNA: TGTGCCAGCAGCCCCGAACAGGGGTATAGCAATCAGCCCCAGCATTTT
V: TRBV28; size: -; D: -; J: TRBJ2-7; CDR3: CASSPHNYEQYF; DNA: TGTGCCAGCAGTCCGCACAACTACGAGCAGTACTTC
V: TRBV14; size: -; D: -; J: TRBJ2-5; CDR3: CASSDRLQETQYF; DNA: TGTGCCAGCAGCGACAGGCTCCAAGAGACCCAGTACTTC
V: TRBV4-1; size: -; D: TRBD1; J: TRBJ1-1; CDR3: CASSESGTGVTEAFF; DNA: TGCGCCAGCAGCGAATCCGGGACAGGGGTTACTGAAGCTTTCTTT
V: TRBV28; size: -; D: -; J: TRBJ2-7; CDR3: CASSFTVAYEQYF; DNA: TGTGCCAGCAGTTTTACAGTGGCCTACGAGCAGTACTTC
V: TRBV6-5; size: -; D: -; J: TRBJ2-1; CDR3: CASSYSIGWNEQFF; DNA: TGTGCCAGCAGTTACTCGATTGGGTGGAATGAGCAGTTCTTC
V: TRBV7-9; size: -; D: -; J: TRBJ2-4; CDR3: CASSLGRENIQYF; DNA: TGTGCCAGCAGCTTAGGGAGGGAAAACATTCAGTACTTC
V: TRBV19; size: -; D: -; J: TRBJ1-1; CDR3: CASSIIGQTEAFF; DNA: TGTGCCAGTAGCATAATCGGGCAGACTGAAGCTTTCTTT
V: TRBV30; size: -; D: -; J: TRBJ1-5; CDR3: CAWSLSGGYQPQHF; DNA: TGTGCCTGGAGTCTAAGTGGAGGGTATCAGCCCCAGCATTTT
V: TRBV2; size: -; D: -; J: TRBJ1-1; CDR3: CASSRTGHTEAFF; DNA: TGTGCCAGCAGTAGGACGGGCCACACTGAAGCTTTCTTT
V: TRBV4-1; size: -; D: TRBD1; J: TRBJ1-2; CDR3: CASDPTGGESYGYTF; DNA: TGCGCCAGCGACCCGACAGGGGGCGAGAGCTATGGCTACACCTTC
V: TRBV13; size: once; D: -; J: TRBJ1-2; CDR3: CASSGEDTRYGYTF; DNA: TGTGCCAGCAGCGGGGAGGACACGAGATATGGCTACACCTTC
V: TRBV5-6; size: -; D: -; J: TRBJ1-2; CDR3: CASSTGGGQNPYGYTF; DNA: TGTGCCAGCAGTACGGGGGGCGGGCAGAACCCCTATGGCTACACCTTC
V: TRBV24-1; size: -; D: -; J: TRBJ1-5; CDR3: CATSPSLRPQHF; DNA: TGTGCCACCAGTCCCTCTCTACGGCCCCAGCATTTT
V: TRBV5-1; size: -; D: -; J: TRBJ2-2; CDR3: CASSLAGVGGELFF; DNA: TGCGCCAGCAGCTTGGCGGGGGTCGGCGGGGAGCTGTTTTTT
V: TRBV2; size: -; D: -; J: TRBJ2-7; CDR3: CASSEHETYTYEQYF; DNA: TGTGCCAGCAGTGAACACGAGACATATACCTACGAGCAGTACTTC
V: TRBV29-1; size: -; D: -; J: TRBJ1-2; CDR3: CSVQDYGYTF; DNA: TGCAGCGTTCAGGACTATGGCTACACCTTC
V: TRBV27; size: -; D: -; J: TRBJ2-5; CDR3: CASMISGFQETQYF; DNA: TGTGCCAGCATGATCTCGGGCTTCCAAGAGACCCAGTACTTC
V: TRBV7-9; size: -; D: -; J: TRBJ2-1; CDR3: CASSQQGYNEQFF; DNA: TGTGCCAGCAGCCAGCAGGGGTACAATGAGCAGTTCTTC
V: TRBV20-1; size: -; D: TRBD2; J: TRBJ2-5; CDR3: CSARAGGPEETQYF; DNA: TGCAGTGCTAGGGCGGGAGGGCCGGAGGAGACCCAGTACTTC
V: TRBV28; size: -; D: -; J: TRBJ1-1; CDR3: CASSFDLGIQPGTEAFF; DNA: TGTGCCAGCAGTTTCGATCTAGGCATTCAACCCGGGACTGAAGCTTTCTTT
V: TRBV11-3; size: once; D: -; J: TRBJ2-3; CDR3: CASSFTGEVTDTQYF; DNA: TGTGCCAGCAGCTTCACAGGGGAGGTCACAGATACGCAGTATTTT
V: TRBV28; size: once; D: -; J: TRBJ1-2; CDR3: CASRRGPEHYGYTF; DNA: TGTGCCAGCAGGCGGGGACCCGAGCACTATGGCTACACCTTC
V: TRBV28; size: -; D: TRBD2; J: TRBJ2-4; CDR3: CASSFAPGSGILNIQYF; DNA: TGTGCCAGCAGCTTCGCACCAGGGAGCGGGATTTTAAACATTCAGTACTTC
V: TRBV3-1; size: -; D: TRBD1; J: TRBJ1-1; CDR3: CASSHRGSEAFF; DNA: TGTGCCAGCTCCCACAGGGGATCTGAAGCTTTCTTT
V: TRBV7-9; size: -; D: TRBD2; J: TRBJ2-1; CDR3: CASIAGDYNEQFF; DNA: TGTGCCAGTATAGCGGGGGACTACAATGAGCAGTTCTTC
V: TRBV5-1; size: once; D: -; J: TRBJ1-2; CDR3: CASSHRGRRHNTF; DNA: TGCGCCAGTTCTCACAGAGGACGCCGACACAACACCTTC
V: TRBV6-5; size: -; D: TRBD1; J: TRBJ2-1; CDR3: CASTLYRDRVYEQFF; DNA: TGTGCCAGCACCTTATACCGGGACAGGGTCTATGAGCAGTTCTTC
V: TRBV20-1; size: -; D: -; J: TRBJ1-5; CDR3: CSARDAYSNQPQHF; DNA: TGCAGTGCTAGAGACGCTTATAGCAATCAGCCCCAGCATTTT
V: TRBV27; size: -; D: -; J: TRBJ2-5; CDR3: CASSPYGETQYF; DNA: TGTGCCAGCAGTCCCTATGGGGAGACCCAGTACTTC
V: TRBV7-4; size: -; D: -; J: TRBJ2-5; CDR3: CASGYGETQYF; DNA: TGTGCCAGCGGGTACGGGGAGACCCAGTACTTC
V: TRBV27; size: -; D: -; J: TRBJ2-1; CDR3: CASSVLDSNNEQFF; DNA: TGTGCCAGCAGCGTCCTAGACAGCAACAATGAGCAGTTCTTC